The rows below give T cell receptor beta chains drawn from one sample of a study of T cells in localized non-small cell lung cancer. Data came from immunoSEQ multiplex PCR; TCRdb stores just in-frame clones and leaves some out. The table lists approximately 150,000 clones, more than 70% of them singletons. The sequencing used peripheral blood, collected before any cancer treatment. These receptors were taken from a female donor of 60 years or more with stage I lung adenocarcinoma. Both conserved end residues are part of each CDR3. The D gene is left open where the match is weak. Clone size is shown for a subset of rows, as once, few, many or a class of expanded clone.

CDR3 length: 14
clone size: -
J gene: TRBJ2-4
D gene: -
V gene: TRBV19
CDR3 protein: CASKSVGAKNIQYF
CDR3 DNA: TGTGCCAGTAAGTCGGTTGGGGCCAAAAACATTCAGTACTTC

CDR3 length: 18
clone size: -
J gene: TRBJ2-3
D gene: TRBD2
V gene: TRBV5-1
CDR3 protein: CASSPLVRLAGGPDTQYF
CDR3 DNA: TGCGCCAGCAGCCCTCTGGTCCGCTTAGCGGGAGGTCCAGATACGCAGTATTTT

CDR3 length: 14
clone size: -
J gene: TRBJ1-4
D gene: -
V gene: TRBV11-2
CDR3 protein: CASSSRQINEKLFF
CDR3 DNA: TGTGCCAGCAGCTCACGGCAGATTAATGAAAAACTGTTTTTT

CDR3 length: 13
clone size: -
J gene: TRBJ1-2
D gene: -
V gene: TRBV19
CDR3 protein: CASTTGGGYGYTF
CDR3 DNA: TGTGCCAGTACCACGGGGGGAGGCTATGGCTACACCTTC

CDR3 length: 16
clone size: -
J gene: TRBJ2-1
D gene: -
V gene: TRBV7-9
CDR3 protein: CASFSPRGSSYNEQFF
CDR3 DNA: TGTGCCAGCTTCTCCCCCCGGGGGAGCTCCTACAATGAGCAGTTCTTC

CDR3 length: 14
clone size: -
J gene: TRBJ2-7
D gene: -
V gene: TRBV30
CDR3 protein: CAWGSVGAVYEQYF
CDR3 DNA: TGTGCCTGGGGCTCTGTAGGAGCCGTATACGAGCAGTACTTC

CDR3 length: 15
clone size: once
J gene: TRBJ2-2
D gene: -
V gene: TRBV10-1
CDR3 protein: CASSEGGYRPGELFF
CDR3 DNA: TGCGCCAGCAGTGAGGGAGGGTACCGGCCCGGGGAGCTGTTTTTT

CDR3 length: 14
clone size: -
J gene: TRBJ2-7
D gene: TRBD2
V gene: TRBV11-1
CDR3 protein: CASSLRTRPYEQYF
CDR3 DNA: TGTGCCAGCAGCCTCCGGACTAGGCCCTACGAGCAGTACTTC

CDR3 length: 11
clone size: few
J gene: TRBJ2-7
D gene: -
V gene: TRBV6-1
CDR3 protein: CASKESYEQYF
CDR3 DNA: TGTGCCAGTAAAGAATCCTACGAGCAGTACTTC

CDR3 length: 13
clone size: -
J gene: TRBJ2-5
D gene: -
V gene: TRBV5-5
CDR3 protein: CASSSDRGEAQYF
CDR3 DNA: TGTGCCAGCAGCTCGGACCGAGGGGAGGCCCAGTACTTC

CDR3 length: 15
clone size: -
J gene: TRBJ1-5
D gene: -
V gene: TRBV28
CDR3 protein: CASSLAGTPNQPQHF
CDR3 DNA: TGTGCCAGCAGTTTAGCCGGGACACCTAATCAGCCCCAGCATTTT

CDR3 length: 11
clone size: -
J gene: TRBJ2-7
D gene: -
V gene: TRBV29-1
CDR3 protein: CSVDGLDEQYF
CDR3 DNA: TGCAGCGTAGACGGACTCGACGAGCAGTACTTC

CDR3 length: 15
clone size: -
J gene: TRBJ2-5
D gene: TRBD2
V gene: TRBV29-1
CDR3 protein: CSVEYAGGGGETQYF
CDR3 DNA: TGCAGCGTTGAATACGCGGGAGGAGGAGGAGAGACCCAGTACTTC

CDR3 length: 14
clone size: -
J gene: TRBJ2-3
D gene: -
V gene: TRBV7-3
CDR3 protein: CASSLTPGPDTQYF
CDR3 DNA: TGTGCCAGCAGCTTAACTCCTGGGCCTGATACGCAGTATTTT

CDR3 length: 13
clone size: -
J gene: TRBJ2-2
D gene: -
V gene: TRBV2
CDR3 protein: CASIWDYGGELFF
CDR3 DNA: TGTGCCAGCATTTGGGATTACGGCGGGGAGCTGTTTTTT

CDR3 length: 16
clone size: -
J gene: TRBJ1-1
D gene: -
V gene: TRBV5-1
CDR3 protein: CASSLGVGVRDTEAFF
CDR3 DNA: TGCGCCAGCAGCTTGGGAGTGGGGGTAAGGGACACTGAAGCTTTCTTT

CDR3 length: 16
clone size: -
J gene: TRBJ2-7
D gene: -
V gene: TRBV7-2
CDR3 protein: CASSLATASNVYEQYF
CDR3 DNA: TGTGCCAGCAGCTTAGCGACAGCATCTAACGTCTACGAGCAGTACTTC

CDR3 length: 18
clone size: -
J gene: TRBJ2-3
D gene: TRBD2
V gene: TRBV5-1
CDR3 protein: CASSLGLAGGLSTDTQYF
CDR3 DNA: TGCGCCAGCAGCTTAGGGCTAGCGGGAGGACTTAGCACAGATACGCAGTATTTT

CDR3 length: 13
clone size: -
J gene: TRBJ1-1
D gene: -
V gene: TRBV2
CDR3 protein: CASSEGTLGRAFF
CDR3 DNA: TGTGCCAGCAGCGAAGGGACCCTAGGGAGAGCTTTCTTT

CDR3 length: 14
clone size: -
J gene: TRBJ2-7
D gene: TRBD1
V gene: TRBV29-1
CDR3 protein: CSVGVRGPTYEQYF
CDR3 DNA: TGCAGCGTTGGGGTCAGGGGGCCGACCTACGAGCAGTACTTC

CDR3 length: 15
clone size: -
J gene: TRBJ2-7
D gene: -
V gene: TRBV19
CDR3 protein: CASSIEGGASYEQYF
CDR3 DNA: TGTGCCAGTAGTATTGAAGGCGGGGCCTCCTACGAGCAGTACTTC

CDR3 length: 13
clone size: -
J gene: TRBJ2-7
D gene: -
V gene: TRBV6-1
CDR3 protein: CASSLGGPYEQYF
CDR3 DNA: TGTGCCAGCAGTCTCGGGGGGCCGTACGAGCAGTACTTC

CDR3 length: 15
clone size: -
J gene: TRBJ2-5
D gene: TRBD1
V gene: TRBV12-5
CDR3 protein: CASGTNTGVVGTQYF
CDR3 DNA: TGTGCTAGTGGTACCAATACAGGGGTAGTAGGGACCCAGTACTTC

CDR3 length: 14
clone size: once
J gene: TRBJ1-5
D gene: -
V gene: TRBV2
CDR3 protein: CASSVQDTNQPQHF
CDR3 DNA: TGTGCCAGCAGCGTACAGGATACCAATCAGCCCCAGCATTTT

CDR3 length: 14
clone size: once
J gene: TRBJ2-3
D gene: -
V gene: TRBV30
CDR3 protein: CAWSVRRMRVSQYF
CDR3 DNA: TGTGCCTGGAGTGTACGGCGGATGAGGGTATCGCAGTATTTT

CDR3 length: 15
clone size: -
J gene: TRBJ1-6
D gene: TRBD1
V gene: TRBV5-1
CDR3 protein: CASSGGQGGNSPLHF
CDR3 DNA: TGCGCCAGCAGCGGGGGACAGGGAGGGAATTCACCCCTCCACTTT

CDR3 length: 14
clone size: -
J gene: TRBJ1-5
D gene: -
V gene: TRBV5-1
CDR3 protein: CASSAGQPGGPQHF
CDR3 DNA: TGCGCCAGCAGCGCCGGACAGCCTGGGGGGCCCCAGCATTTT

CDR3 length: 15
clone size: -
J gene: TRBJ2-1
D gene: -
V gene: TRBV10-3
CDR3 protein: CAILDGRGKNVEQFF
CDR3 DNA: TGTGCCATCCTAGACGGTCGAGGGAAAAATGTTGAGCAGTTCTTC

CDR3 length: 13
clone size: -
J gene: TRBJ1-1
D gene: -
V gene: TRBV19
CDR3 protein: CASSSAWVGEAFF
CDR3 DNA: TGTGCCAGTAGTAGCGCTTGGGTTGGCGAAGCTTTCTTT

CDR3 length: 15
clone size: few
J gene: TRBJ1-2
D gene: TRBD1
V gene: TRBV5-1
CDR3 protein: CASSLAPGQDWGYTF
CDR3 DNA: TGCGCCAGCAGCTTGGCCCCGGGACAGGATTGGGGCTACACCTTC

CDR3 length: 15
clone size: -
J gene: TRBJ1-5
D gene: -
V gene: TRBV1
CDR3 protein: CTSTIRTGINQPQHF
CDR3 DNA: TGCACCAGCACAATTCGGACGGGGATTAATCAGCCCCAGCATTTT

CDR3 length: 14
clone size: -
J gene: TRBJ1-6
D gene: TRBD1
V gene: TRBV30
CDR3 protein: CAWSVRGQALPLHF
CDR3 DNA: TGTGCCTGGAGTGTCCGGGGACAGGCTTTACCCCTCCACTTT

CDR3 length: 17
clone size: -
J gene: TRBJ2-5
D gene: TRBD2
V gene: TRBV7-3
CDR3 protein: CASSLGGTSGQQETQYF
CDR3 DNA: TGTGCCAGCAGCTTAGGGGGGACTAGCGGCCAACAAGAGACCCAGTACTTC

CDR3 length: 13
clone size: -
J gene: TRBJ2-6
D gene: -
V gene: TRBV5-1
CDR3 protein: CASGYSGANVLTF
CDR3 DNA: TGCGCCAGCGGATACTCTGGGGCCAACGTCCTGACTTTC